This TCR beta chain was captured by sequencing in a study of PD-1 blockade in classical Hodgkin lymphoma. The sample holds one count of this clone. All trial patients relapsed after autologous stem cell transplantation. V shed 4 bases and J 5 bases; nucleotides not matched to a gene: 6. CDR1 MNHNS and CDR2 SASEGT come from the germline V gene. This CDR3 contains 15 residues. Using immunoSEQ multiplex PCR, the repertoire was profiled, and TCRdb retains in-frame clones only, with some absent. The sample has almost 100,000 clones, over 85% seen once; the top ten hold over 2.5%. This TCR was sampled from a human donor with classical Hodgkin lymphoma. This chain links TRBV6-1 with TRBJ2-1; TRBD2 aligns across 9 bases. The specimen comprised peripheral blood mononuclear cells (PBMCs), sampled at baseline. The CDR3 region has the DNA TGTGCCAGCAGTGTAGCGGGAGATAAAAACAATGAGCAGTTCTTC. Its translation is CASSVAGDKNNEQFF.